Included here is one T cell receptor beta chain sequence, with context. The antigen it recognizes is unknown. Qualities for individual bases were not recorded, and no much larger clone is one base off. The germline V gene sets CDR1 to SGHTA and CDR2 to FQGNSA. V is pruned by 2 bases and J by 5 bases, leaving 5 bases of the junction without a gene match. The CDR3 measures 15 amino acids from cysteine to phenylalanine. The retained sequence is limited to the CDR3, 45 bases, with the frame set at the first base. Libraries were constructed by PCR. At the Johns Hopkins FTIC core, DNA from the cultured CD4+ T cells underwent TCR sequencing with the Oncomine TCR Beta short-read assay. Genomic DNA was extracted from the cultured CD4+ T cells with the QIAamp micro DNA kit. The Oncomine TCR Beta libraries from cultured CD4+ T cells were pooled using unique dual indexes and then sequenced on an Illumina iSeq 100. In the paper's pipeline: Non-productive sequences were removed, and CDR3s that did not start with C, did not end with F or W, or were shorter than 7 amino acids were discarded. The MANAFEST web application was used to identify antigen-specific clonotypes by comparing peptide-stimulated wells against reference wells and other culture wells. For a clone to be called positive, the clone needed an FDR below 0.05, an odds ratio above 5, and a productive frequency above 0.1% in at least two of three replicate wells. Cross-reactive clonotypes were defined as significantly expanded in both SARS-CoV-2 spike wells and at least one common cold coronavirus spike condition. Similarity between CDR3 sequences was evaluated in R version 3.6.1 using Levenshtein distances (stringdist) and unrooted phylogenetic trees (ape). The raw public reads went through TCRdb reprocessing: fastp at Q25, MiXCR clone calling, in-frame beta chains kept. Merged by CDR3 protein, the rows form single entries marked with the most common genes and DNA. TCRdb's processing, not the authors' own work, is the source of the V and J calls. This sample comprises 20,000 to 25,000 distinct CDR3 sequences, approximately 30% of them detected only once. The ten largest clones add up to over 9.5% of the sample.

This sample was taken from a study of vaccination and CD4 T cells after COVID-19 (dated by TCRdb to the early 2020s). About the study as a whole: Every convalescent patient had a positive nasal swab PCR test for SARS-CoV-2, with mild disease in nine patients and severe disease in one. The convalescent cohort comprised six males and four females, including two Hispanic individuals, seven Caucasians, two Asians and one multiracial person. Each participant got two doses of either the Pfizer-BioNTech BNT162b2 vaccine (n=8) or the Moderna mRNA-1273 vaccine (n=2). Post-COVID blood samples from convalescent patients were collected a median of about 110 days after diagnosis, with a range of 35 to 161 days. Post-vaccine blood samples were taken a median of 72 days after the second vaccine dose, with a range of 14 to 241 days. A few convalescent patients were sampled both early after vaccination (day 14) and late after vaccination (days 161 to 241). The cultures were stimulated with overlapping spike peptide pools from SARS-CoV-2 and from the common cold coronaviruses HCoV-NL63, HCoV-OC43 and HCoV-229E. In control cultures, a CEFX viral epitope pool was used as positive control, an HIV-1 Nef peptide pool was used as negative control, or no peptide was added. The spike-specific CD4+ TCR repertoire was compared before and after mRNA vaccination in around ten COVID-19 convalescent patients and a handful of infection-naive healthy vaccine recipients. Overall study outcomes, separate from this receptor: The median number of SARS-CoV-2-reactive clonotypes rose from about 19 after infection to a few dozen after vaccination, but the change was not significant. Only a relatively small number of convalescent patients were included in the study, and early timepoints following natural infection were not analyzed. In convalescent patients, a median roughly 85% of post-vaccine SARS-CoV-2-reactive clones were detected only after vaccination, and vaccine-specific priming was suggested by this finding. Of the vaccine-specific clones found in convalescent patients, nearly all (304 of 307) were mono-reactive for SARS-CoV-2 spike instead of being cross-reactive with common cold coronaviruses.

What the time point label conveys for this sample: late sampling 161 to 241 days after vaccination in a few convalescent patients. The treatment or condition label corresponds to: roughly ten-day PBMC culture with coronavirus spike peptide pools or control peptides (ViraFEST assay). The ViraFEST assay, used in the study, expanded antigen-specific T cells with peptide pools and then identified the expanded clonotypes through TCR sequencing. The convalescent patients' positive SARS-CoV-2 PCR tests fell between March and December 2020, which was before the Alpha, Beta and Delta variants emerged in the United States. Around 2 million PBMCs per well were cultured in IMDM with approximately 5% human AB serum and about 9.7 IU/ml IL-2, plus 10 ug/ml peptide pools. On days 3 and 7, half of the culture medium was replaced with fresh IL-2-containing medium. After 10 days of culture, CD4+ T cells were isolated by negative selection with the EasySep CD4+ T cell isolation kit. Ficoll-Paque Plus gradient centrifugation was used to isolate PBMCs from whole blood, and the isolated PBMCs were then either used fresh or cryopreserved at -140C. Triplicate wells were generally used for each culture condition.

The receptor's source is a human donor who had recovered from COVID-19. The sequencing used CD4+ T cells from blood, cultured in vitro, collected about 7 months after SARS-CoV-2 vaccination. The chain is encoded by TRBV7-2 joined to TRBJ2-1; TRBD2 lines up with 8 middle nucleotides. The CDR3 is CASSLRSGSDNEQFF. The DNA sequence is as follows: TGTGCCAGCAGCTTAAGGAGCGGGAGCGACAATGAGCAGTTCTTC.